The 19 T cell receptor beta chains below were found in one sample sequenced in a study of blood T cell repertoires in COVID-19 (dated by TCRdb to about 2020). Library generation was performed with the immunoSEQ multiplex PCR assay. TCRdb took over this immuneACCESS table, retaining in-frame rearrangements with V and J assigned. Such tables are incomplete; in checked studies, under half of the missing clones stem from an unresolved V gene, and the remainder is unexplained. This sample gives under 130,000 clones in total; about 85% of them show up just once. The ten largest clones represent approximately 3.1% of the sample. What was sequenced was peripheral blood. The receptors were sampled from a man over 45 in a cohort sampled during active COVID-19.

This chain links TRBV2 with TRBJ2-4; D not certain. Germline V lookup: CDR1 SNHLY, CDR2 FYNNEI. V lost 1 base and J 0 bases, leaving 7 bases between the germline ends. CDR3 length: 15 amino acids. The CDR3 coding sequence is TGTGCCAGCAGTGAAGGGCAATCAGCCAAAAACATTCAGTACTTC. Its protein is CASSEGQSAKNIQYF.

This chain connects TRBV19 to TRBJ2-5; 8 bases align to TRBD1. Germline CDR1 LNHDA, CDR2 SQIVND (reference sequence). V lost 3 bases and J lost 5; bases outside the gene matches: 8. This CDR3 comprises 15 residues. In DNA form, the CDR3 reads TGTGCCAGTAGTATCGGGCCAGGGGGCCGGGAGACCCAGTACTTC. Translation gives CASSIGPGGRETQYF.

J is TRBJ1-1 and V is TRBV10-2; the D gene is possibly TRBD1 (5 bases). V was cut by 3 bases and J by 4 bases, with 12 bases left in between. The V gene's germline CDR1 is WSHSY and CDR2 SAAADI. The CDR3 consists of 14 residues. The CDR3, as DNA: TGCGCCAGCAGTGAATGGGGGGTGGGCACTGAAGCTTTCTTT. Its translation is CASSEWGVGTEAFF.

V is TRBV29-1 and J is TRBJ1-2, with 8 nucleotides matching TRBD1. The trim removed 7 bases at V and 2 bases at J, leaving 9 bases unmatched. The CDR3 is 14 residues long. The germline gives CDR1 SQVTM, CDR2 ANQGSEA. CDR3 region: CSAGGAGGNYGYTF. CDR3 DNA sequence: TGCAGCGCTGGGGGCGCAGGGGGCAACTATGGCTACACCTTC.

The CDR3 sequence is CASSPLAGAIQETQYF. For the CDR3, the DNA is TGTGCCAGCAGCCCATTAGCGGGGGCGATTCAAGAGACCCAGTACTTC. J is TRBJ2-5 and V is TRBV7-6; 9 nucleotides line up with TRBD2. Trimming at V came to 5 bases and at J to 2 bases, leaving 9 bases not matched to a gene. CDR1 is SGHVS, CDR2 FNYEAQ, per germline. The CDR3 runs to 16 residues.

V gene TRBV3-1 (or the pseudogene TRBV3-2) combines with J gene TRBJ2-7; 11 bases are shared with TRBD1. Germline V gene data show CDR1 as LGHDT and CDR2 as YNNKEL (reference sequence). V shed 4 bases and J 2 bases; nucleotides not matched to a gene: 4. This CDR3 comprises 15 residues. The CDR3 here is CASSLGTGGPYEQYF. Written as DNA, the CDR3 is TGTGCCAGCAGCCTTGGGACAGGGGGACCCTACGAGCAGTACTTC.

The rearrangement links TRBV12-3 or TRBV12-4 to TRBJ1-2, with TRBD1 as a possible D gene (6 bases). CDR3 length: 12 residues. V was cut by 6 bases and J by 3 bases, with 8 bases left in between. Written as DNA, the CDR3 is TGTGCCAGCAGGAAGGGGGACTATGGCTACACCTTC. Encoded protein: CASRKGDYGYTF.

The CDR3 is CSASVKGTELHGYTF. The CDR3 DNA reads TGCAGTGCTAGTGTTAAGGGGACAGAACTTCATGGCTACACCTTC. The genes are TRBV20-1 and TRBJ1-2; 7 nucleotides match TRBD1. This CDR3 spans 15 amino acids. V was clipped by 3 bases and J by 6 bases; unmatched bases: 13. Germline V gene lookup returns CDR1 DFQATT and CDR2 SNEGSKA (reference sequence).

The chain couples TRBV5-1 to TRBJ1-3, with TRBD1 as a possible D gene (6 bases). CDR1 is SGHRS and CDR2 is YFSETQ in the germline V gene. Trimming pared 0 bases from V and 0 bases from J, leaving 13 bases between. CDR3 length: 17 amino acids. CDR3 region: CASSLGSGALSGNTIYF. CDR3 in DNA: TGCGCCAGCAGCTTGGGATCAGGGGCCCTCTCTGGAAACACCATATATTTT.

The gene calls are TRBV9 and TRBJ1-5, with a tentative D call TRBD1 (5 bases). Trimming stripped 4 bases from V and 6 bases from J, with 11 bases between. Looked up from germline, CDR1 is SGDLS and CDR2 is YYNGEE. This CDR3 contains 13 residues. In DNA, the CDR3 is TGTGCCAGCAGCCAGGGATTAGGTCAGCCCCAGCATTTT. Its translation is CASSQGLGQPQHF.

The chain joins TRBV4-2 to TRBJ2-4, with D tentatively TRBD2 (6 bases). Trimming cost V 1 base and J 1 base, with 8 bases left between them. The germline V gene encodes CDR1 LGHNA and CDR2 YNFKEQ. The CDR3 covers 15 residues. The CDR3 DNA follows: TGTGCCAGCAGCCAAGCCCGGGAGGCCAAAAACATTCAGTACTTC. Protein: CASSQAREAKNIQYF.

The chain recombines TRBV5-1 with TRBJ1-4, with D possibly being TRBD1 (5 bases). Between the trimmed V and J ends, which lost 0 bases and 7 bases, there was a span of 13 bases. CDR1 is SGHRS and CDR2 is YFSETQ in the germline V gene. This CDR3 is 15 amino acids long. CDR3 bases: TGCGCCAGCAGCTTGGGATTGCAGGGCGGTGAAAAACTGTTTTTT. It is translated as CASSLGLQGGEKLFF. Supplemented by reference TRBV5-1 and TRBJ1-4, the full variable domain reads KAGVTQTPRYLIKTRGQQVTLSCSPISGHRSVSWYQQTPGQGLQFLFEYFSETQRNKGNFPGRFSGRQFSNSRSEMNVSTLELGDSALYLCASSLGLQGGEKLFFGSGTQLSVL.

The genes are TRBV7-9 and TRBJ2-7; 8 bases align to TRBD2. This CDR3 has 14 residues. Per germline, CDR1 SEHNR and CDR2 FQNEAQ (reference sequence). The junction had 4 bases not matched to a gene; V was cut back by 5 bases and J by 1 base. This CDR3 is CASSVRGVSYEQYF. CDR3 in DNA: TGTGCCAGCAGCGTGCGGGGGGTTTCCTACGAGCAGTACTTC. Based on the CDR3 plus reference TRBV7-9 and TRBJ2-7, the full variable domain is DTGVSQNPRHKITKRGQNVTFRCDPISEHNRLYWYRQTLGQGPEFLTYFQNEAQLEKSRLLSDRFSAERPKGSFSTLEIQRTEQGDSAMYLCASSVRGVSYEQYFGPGTRLTVT.

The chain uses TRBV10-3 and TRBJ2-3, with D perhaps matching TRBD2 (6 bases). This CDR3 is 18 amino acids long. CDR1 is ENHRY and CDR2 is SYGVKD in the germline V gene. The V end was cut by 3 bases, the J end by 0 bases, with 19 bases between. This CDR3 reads CAISDSGTQRQSTDTQYF. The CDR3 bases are TGTGCCATCAGTGACTCGGGGACTCAACGCCAAAGCACAGATACGCAGTATTTT.

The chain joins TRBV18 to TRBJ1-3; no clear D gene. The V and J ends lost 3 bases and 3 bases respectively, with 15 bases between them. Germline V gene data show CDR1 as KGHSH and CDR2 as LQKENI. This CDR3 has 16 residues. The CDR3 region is CASSPPGSWHGNTIYF. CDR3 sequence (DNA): TGTGCCAGCTCACCCCCGGGATCTTGGCATGGAAACACCATATATTTT.

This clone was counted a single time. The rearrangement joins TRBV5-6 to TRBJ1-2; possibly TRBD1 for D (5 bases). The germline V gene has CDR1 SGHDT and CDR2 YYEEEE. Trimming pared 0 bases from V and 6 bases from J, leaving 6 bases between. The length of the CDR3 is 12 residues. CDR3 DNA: TGTGCCAGCAGCTTGGCCAGGGATGGCTACACCTTC. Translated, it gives CASSLARDGYTF. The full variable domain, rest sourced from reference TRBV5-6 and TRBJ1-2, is DAGVTQSPTHLIKTRGQQVTLRCSPKSGHDTVSWYQQALGQGPQFIFQYYEEEERQRGNFPDRFSGHQFPNYSSELNVNALLLGDSALYLCASSLARDGYTFGSGTRLTVV.

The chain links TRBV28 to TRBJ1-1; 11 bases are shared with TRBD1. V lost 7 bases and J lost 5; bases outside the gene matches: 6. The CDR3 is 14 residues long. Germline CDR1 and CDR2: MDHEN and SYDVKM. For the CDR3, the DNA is TGTGCCAGCATTAGGGGGACAGGGGGGACTGAAGCTTTCTTT. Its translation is CASIRGTGGTEAFF.

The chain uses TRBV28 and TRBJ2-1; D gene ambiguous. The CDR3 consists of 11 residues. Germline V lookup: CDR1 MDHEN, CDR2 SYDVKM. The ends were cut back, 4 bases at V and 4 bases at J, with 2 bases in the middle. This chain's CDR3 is CASSSYNEQFF. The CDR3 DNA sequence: TGTGCCAGCAGTTCGTACAATGAGCAGTTCTTC.

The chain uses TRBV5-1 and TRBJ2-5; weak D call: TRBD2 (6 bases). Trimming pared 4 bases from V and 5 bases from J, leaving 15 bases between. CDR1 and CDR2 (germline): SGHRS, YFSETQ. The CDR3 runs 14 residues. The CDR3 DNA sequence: TGCGCCAGCAGCCCCGCGGGCGGGGCGGAGACCCAGTACTTC. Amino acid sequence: CASSPAGGAETQYF.